The 28 T cell receptor beta chains presented below share a single source sample, sequenced in a study of human T cells and chemical hapten exposure. One entry per CDR3 protein results from TCRdb running MiXCR on the RACE reads. The repertoire holds hundreds of thousands of distinct CDR3 sequences, with about 6% as singletons. The time point is: patch test 2, 6 weeks after DPC sensitization. Treatment denoted: therapeutic diphenylcyclopropenone sensitization with weekly scalp DPC. Sequences were derived from whole blood, sampled in connection with sensitization to the hapten diphenylcyclopropenone (DPC). These receptors came from a woman under 30 with alopecia areata. Some clones in this sample may be carry-over from other donors' samples.

The V and J genes are TRBV7-2 and TRBJ2-3; D not certain. The V and J ends lost 0 bases and 5 bases respectively, with 12 bases between them. CDR3 length: 15 amino acids. CDR1 is SGHTA, CDR2 FQGNSA, per germline. CDR3 amino acids: CASSLAFVTGDTQYF. The CDR3 nucleotides are TGTGCCAGCAGCTTAGCCTTTGTGACGGGAGATACGCAGTATTTT. Filled out from reference TRBV7-2 and TRBJ2-3, the complete variable domain reads GAGVSQSPSNKVTEKGKDVELRCDPISGHTALYWYRQSLGQGLEFLIYFQGNSAPDKSGLPSDRFSAERTGGSVSTLTIQRTQQEDSAVYLCASSLAFVTGDTQYFGPGTRLTVL.

The V gene is TRBV5-1, the J gene TRBJ2-1; D gene ambiguous. V lost 5 bases and J 0 bases, leaving 9 bases between the germline ends. CDR1 and CDR2 from the germline V gene are SGHRS and YFSETQ. The length of the CDR3 is 14 residues. DNA of the CDR3: TGCGCCAGCAGGCCCTATTACTCCTACAATGAGCAGTTCTTC. Amino acid sequence: CASRPYYSYNEQFF.

This clonotype was seen ten or more times. The chain uses TRBV28 and TRBJ2-1; 9 positions match TRBD1. J gave up 8 bases and V 4 bases, and 9 bases lay outside the gene matches. The CDR3 runs 15 residues. Looked up from germline, CDR1 is MDHEN and CDR2 is SYDVKM. This CDR3 reads CASSSSGTGTHEQFF. The CDR3 nucleotides read TGTGCCAGCAGTTCATCCGGGACAGGGACCCATGAGCAGTTCTTC.

The V and J genes are TRBV4-3 and TRBJ2-3, with D perhaps TRBD1 or TRBD2 (6 bases each). Germline V lookup: CDR1 LGHNA, CDR2 YSLEER. This CDR3 region has 17 residues. Trimming shortened V by 0 bases and J by 0 bases, and 13 bases separated the two germline ends. The CDR3 nucleotides read TGCGCCAGCAGCCAAGACTTCGGGGGCCTAAGCACAGATACGCAGTATTTT. Translated, it gives CASSQDFGGLSTDTQYF.

This clonotype was recorded many times. The rearrangement joins TRBV28 to TRBJ2-6, with D possibly TRBD1 on 6 matching bases. V lost 6 bases and J lost 2, with 11 bases in between. CDR3 length equals 15 residues. Germline V gene data show CDR1 as MDHEN and CDR2 as SYDVKM. Here the CDR3 reads CASSPHRAGANVLTF. CDR3 nucleotides: TGTGCCAGCAGCCCCCACAGGGCTGGGGCCAACGTCCTGACTTTC.

This clonotype was detected ten times or more. CDR3 loop: CSARPAHYGYTF. CDR3 bases: TGCAGTGCTAGGCCAGCCCACTATGGCTACACCTTC. This chain connects TRBV20-1 to TRBJ1-2; D is unresolved. Looked up from germline, CDR1 is DFQATT and CDR2 is SNEGSKA (reference sequence). Trimming left V 3 bases short and J 3 bases short, with 8 bases between. The CDR3 loop spans 12 amino acids.

This clonotype was found a few times. The chain joins TRBV6-6 to TRBJ2-3, with TRBD1 as a possible D gene (6 bases). CDR1 and CDR2 from the germline V gene are MNHNY and SVGAGI (reference sequence). This CDR3 region has 15 residues. Trimming took off 5 bases at V and 4 bases at J, with 16 bases between the two ends. The chain's CDR3 is CASSQTGYSSDTQYF. CDR3 bases: TGTGCCAGCAGTCAAACAGGGTATTCGTCAGATACGCAGTATTTT.

This clonotype occurred many times. CDR3 sequence reads: CASSPSRYPNAYEQYF. The CDR3 DNA follows: TGTGCCAGCAGTCCTAGTAGGTACCCGAATGCCTACGAGCAGTACTTC. J is TRBJ2-7 and V is TRBV28; D is uncertain. CDR1 is MDHEN and CDR2 is SYDVKM in the germline V gene. V shed 5 bases and J shed 2 bases, with 19 bases lying between them. The CDR3 has 16 residues.

This clonotype was observed many times. This chain joins TRBV24-1 and TRBJ2-1, with 10 bases lining up with TRBD2. With V trimmed by 3 bases and J by 9 bases, 7 bases remained unmatched. The length of the CDR3 is 15 residues. Germline assignment: CDR1 KGHDR and CDR2 SFDVKD. CDR3 protein: CATSDISGGAPEQFF. The CDR3 nucleotides read TGTGCCACCAGTGATATCAGCGGGGGGGCCCCTGAGCAGTTCTTC.

This clonotype came up a few times. This chain uses TRBV7-9 with TRBJ1-1; the D gene is possibly TRBD1 (5 bases). CDR1 is SEHNR and CDR2 is FQNEAQ in the germline V gene (reference sequence). The CDR3 runs 15 residues. V lost 4 bases and J lost 0, with 12 bases in between. The CDR3 DNA is TGTGCCAGCAGCTCCCTGGGGGGTATGAACACTGAAGCTTTCTTT. Protein: CASSSLGGMNTEAFF.

The sample holds a few counts of this clonotype. J is TRBJ2-7 and V is TRBV5-1; TRBD1 aligns across 12 bases. Unmatched junction bases numbered 7, after V lost 6 bases and J lost 6 bases. CDR1 is SGHRS and CDR2 is YFSETQ in the germline V gene. The CDR3 is 14 amino acids. The CDR3 reads CASMDRDRGREQYF. Here the CDR3 DNA reads TGCGCCAGCATGGACCGGGACAGGGGGCGCGAGCAGTACTTC.

The V and J genes are TRBV5-1 and TRBJ1-4; a weak D match, TRBD1 (5 bases). Between the trimmed V and J ends, which lost 0 bases and 7 bases, there was a span of 19 bases. CDR3 length: 17 amino acids. In germline, CDR1 is SGHRS, CDR2 YFSETQ. CDR3 in amino acids: CASSLGSGGNYGEKLFF. The CDR3 DNA reads as TGCGCCAGCAGCTTGGGATCCGGGGGGAATTACGGTGAAAAACTGTTTTTT.

This clonotype was picked up many times. The V call is TRBV7-2, the J call TRBJ1-4, with 7 bases lining up with TRBD1. CDR1 is SGHTA, CDR2 FQGNSA, per germline. CDR3 length equals 15 residues. V was pared by 3 bases and J by 8 bases, with 9 bases of the junction left unmatched. CDR3 residues: CASSFNEGAREKLFF. In DNA form, the CDR3 reads TGTGCCAGCAGCTTCAATGAGGGGGCGCGAGAAAAACTGTTTTTT.

The chain links TRBV20-1 to TRBJ2-7, with 7 nucleotides matching TRBD2. There are 13 residues in the CDR3. Germline CDR1 and CDR2: DFQATT and SNEGSKA (reference sequence). V was clipped by 6 bases and J by 2 bases; unmatched bases: 7. As DNA, the CDR3 is TGCAGTGCCGGGGAGGGGATCGCCTACGAGCAGTACTTC. As protein: CSAGEGIAYEQYF.

This clonotype occurred a few times. J is TRBJ2-1 and V is TRBV12-3 or TRBV12-4; 7 bases agree with TRBD1. V shed 7 bases and J 3 bases; nucleotides not matched to a gene: 9. This CDR3 has 15 amino acids. CDR3 nucleotides: TGTGCCAGCACCTCGCCGGGACAGTACTACAATGAGCAGTTCTTC. Residues: CASTSPGQYYNEQFF.

This clonotype was counted ten times or more. V and J are TRBV4-2 and TRBJ1-2, with D uncertain. From germline, CDR1 is LGHNA and CDR2 YNFKEQ. The V and J ends lost 0 bases and 10 bases respectively, with 15 bases between them. There are 14 residues in the CDR3. In nucleotides, the CDR3 is TGTGCCAGCAGCCAAGATCTGGCGAAAAGGGACTACACCTTC. Its translation: CASSQDLAKRDYTF.

This clonotype was seen ten or more times. The rearrangement links TRBV20-1 to TRBJ1-5, with 9 bases identical to TRBD1. J gave up 4 bases and V 6 bases, and 7 bases lay outside the gene matches. Per the germline V gene, CDR1 is DFQATT and CDR2 is SNEGSKA (reference sequence). The CDR3 contains 14 residues. CDR3 nucleotide sequence: TGCAGTGCAGCGGACAGGGGTAGGAATCAGCCCCAGCATTTT. Protein sequence: CSAADRGRNQPQHF.

In regard to this clonotype: A much more abundant neighbour one base away suggests this may be a read error. The chain employs TRBV20-1 and TRBJ2-7; D may be TRBD2 (5 bases). Trimming took off 2 bases at V and 0 bases at J, with 14 bases between the two ends. Germline-derived CDR1 and CDR2 are DFQATT and SNEGSKA (reference sequence). The CDR3 extends over 15 amino acids. Here the CDR3 DNA reads TGCAGTGCTAGACAACCGGGATGTAGCTCCTACGAGCAGTACTTC. Translating gives CSARQPGCSSYEQYF.

This rearrangement joins TRBV3-1 to TRBJ2-4; TRBD2 aligns across 9 bases. Germline loops: CDR1 LGHDT, CDR2 YNNKEL (reference sequence). This CDR3 contains 16 residues. J gave up 6 bases and V 4 bases, and 10 bases lay outside the gene matches. CDR3 residues: CASSPWEPSGVNIQYF. CDR3 in DNA: TGTGCCAGCAGCCCCTGGGAACCTAGCGGGGTAAACATTCAGTACTTC.

This clonotype was counted ten times or more. In DNA, the CDR3 is TGTGCCAGCAGCCCCCCGACCGTGAACACTGAAGCTTTCTTT. Amino acid sequence: CASSPPTVNTEAFF. The chain recombines TRBV3-1 with TRBJ1-1; D is unclear. V gave up 4 bases and J gave up 0 bases, with 9 bases separating them. The CDR3 has 14 amino acids. Per the germline V gene, CDR1 is LGHDT and CDR2 is YNNKEL (reference sequence).

Ten or more counts support this clonotype. The chain joins TRBV7-3 to TRBJ2-1, with 8 bases lining up with TRBD2. Germline values: CDR1 SGHTA, CDR2 FQGTGA. Trimming cost V 1 base and J 6 bases; bases outside gene matches: 5. The CDR3 is made up of 15 amino acids. CDR3 DNA: TGTGCCAGCAGCTTAAGCGGGGGGCTTCCCAATGAGCAGTTCTTC. It encodes CASSLSGGLPNEQFF.

In this sample, this clonotype turned up many times. V and J are TRBV20-1 and TRBJ2-7; D unclear. The V gene lost 5 bases and the J gene lost 5 bases, with 16 bases spanning the gap. CDR3 length equals 13 residues. Germline CDR1 is DFQATT and CDR2 is SNEGSKA (reference sequence). DNA for the CDR3: TGCAGTGCTCAATCGGGCCTAATCAACGAGCAGTACTTC. It yields the protein CSAQSGLINEQYF.

This clonotype came up many times. The J gene is TRBJ2-1, the V gene TRBV7-2; 9 nucleotides agree with TRBD1. Trimming cost V 5 bases and J 2 bases; bases outside gene matches: 4. There are 15 residues in the CDR3. CDR1 is SGHTA, CDR2 FQGNSA, per germline. CDR3 region: CASSPDRGTYNEQFF. CDR3 bases: TGTGCCAGCAGCCCCGACAGGGGGACCTACAATGAGCAGTTCTTC.

This clonotype was picked up many times. The rearrangement links TRBV6-5 to TRBJ1-2, with D unresolved. Trimming removed 0 bases from V and 8 bases from J, with 19 bases in between. This CDR3 is 16 amino acids long. The germline gives CDR1 MNHEY, CDR2 SVGAGI. For the CDR3, the DNA is TGTGCCAGCAGTTACTCAGTCGGCAGGCCGTCTGGAGGCTACACCTTC. This codes for CASSYSVGRPSGGYTF.

This sequence joins TRBV3-1 and TRBJ1-5; D is uncertain. V lost 3 bases, J lost 2 bases, and 11 bases lay in between. Germline lookup yields CDR1 LGHDT and CDR2 YNNKEL (reference sequence). There are 15 residues in the CDR3. The DNA of the CDR3 is TGTGCCAGCAGCCACTCCTTGACGGGCAATCAGCCCCAGCATTTT. The encoded protein is CASSHSLTGNQPQHF.

The V and J genes are TRBV7-9 and TRBJ2-2; 7 nucleotides match TRBD1. Germline V gene sequence: CDR1 SEHNR, CDR2 FQNEAQ (reference sequence). Trimming cost V 5 bases and J 8 bases; bases outside gene matches: 14. CDR3 length: 16 residues. The DNA for the CDR3 is TGTGCCAGCAGCCCCAAGACCGACAGGGCCCCTGGGGAGCTGTTTTTT. This sequence encodes CASSPKTDRAPGELFF.

The chain employs TRBV7-9 and TRBJ2-1; a possible D gene is TRBD2 (6 bases). CDR3 length: 15 residues. With 5 bases removed from V and 2 bases from J, the gap between germline ends came to 13 bases. Germline values: CDR1 SEHNR, CDR2 FQNEAQ (reference sequence). CDR3 sequence (DNA): TGTGCCAGCAGCGAGGGAGCGGGCCCCTACAATGAGCAGTTCTTC. This translates into CASSEGAGPYNEQFF.

This clonotype was counted at least ten times. The chain is built from TRBV12-3 or TRBV12-4 and TRBJ1-6; TRBD1 is a possible D gene (5 bases). V lost 5 bases, J lost 10 bases, and 18 bases lay in between. The CDR3 contains 15 residues. The CDR3 DNA is TGTGCCAGCAGTCTGGGGACGGCTGGGGGATCACCCCTCCACTTT. It specifies CASSLGTAGGSPLHF.